The clone carrying this T cell receptor beta chain was observed once. Its antigen is not identified. This PCR relied on a set of 60 Vbeta primers and 13 Jbeta primers. Clones were read by immunoSEQ multiplex PCR, and TCRdb kept only the in-frame ones, dropping some. The top ten hold about 4% of the sample, which has 150,000 to 200,000 clones, around four fifths seen once. The sample originates from a study of cytomegalovirus exposure and HLA in healthy donors. Background on the study: Unique TCRs from HLA-typed donors, 65 million to 85 million of them, were held in an early data release. Ancestry clustering placed around 81% of around 400 genotyped donors in the Caucasian-associated cluster.

Healthy bone marrow donors made up the donor group. With 4 bases clipped from V and 5 bases from J, the junction kept 4 bases outside the gene matches. CDR3 length: 13 residues. Germline CDR1 is MNHNS and CDR2 is SASEGT. Study conclusions and caveats: It was 164 TCR beta chains that were listed as cytomegalovirus-associated.

This TCR came from a man aged 50-60 years in good health and CMV-seropositive. V is TRBV6-1 and J is TRBJ1-1; TRBD1 aligns across 7 bases. Material: PBMCs. In DNA form, the CDR3 reads TGTGCCAGCAGTGCCGGCAGGGGGACTGAAGCTTTCTTT. Amino acid sequence: CASSAGRGTEAFF.